The rows below give T cell receptor beta chains drawn from one sample of a study of blood T cell repertoires in COVID-19. Assay used: immunoSEQ multiplex PCR; TCRdb lists only in-frame clones, some missing. In the table there are about 280,000 clones, roughly 85% of which are singletons. The sample was PBMCs or T cells enriched from blood (not recorded which). The receptors derive from a woman aged 40 to 55 who had recovered from COVID-19. Each CDR3 is given with its conserved first and last residue. D genes are given only for firm matches. Part of the rows lack a size; the others show once, few, many or a class for expanded clones.

>NA|NA|TRBV10-3|TRBJ1-2
CAISESGGTLYGYTF
TGTGCCATCAGTGAGTCGGGGGGGACCCTCTATGGCTACACCTTC
>once|TRBD1|TRBV7-2|TRBJ1-3
CASSYDRQGFGNTIYF
TGTGCCAGCAGTTACGACAGACAGGGATTTGGAAACACCATATATTTT
>NA|NA|TRBV28|TRBJ1-1
CASSLGRGTEAFF
TGTGCCAGCAGTTTGGGCAGGGGCACTGAAGCTTTCTTT
>NA|TRBD2|TRBV2|TRBJ2-3
CASRILAGGSADTQYF
TGTGCCAGCAGGATACTAGCGGGAGGTTCCGCAGATACGCAGTATTTT
>NA|NA|TRBV7-2|TRBJ2-7
CASSLQPSLYEQYF
TGTGCCAGCAGCTTACAACCTAGCCTCTACGAGCAGTACTTC
>NA|TRBD2|TRBV19|TRBJ2-1
CASSIGRGRAGNEQFF
TGTGCCAGTAGTATAGGGCGCGGGAGGGCCGGTAATGAGCAGTTCTTC
>NA|NA|TRBV28|TRBJ1-1
CASTLEGGGEAFF
TGTGCCAGCACCCTCGAGGGGGGGGGCGAAGCTTTCTTT
>NA|TRBD2|TRBV7-9|TRBJ2-2
CASSRGTSGRADTGELFF
TGTGCCAGCAGCCGTGGGACTAGCGGGAGGGCCGACACCGGGGAGCTGTTTTTT
>NA|TRBD2|TRBV6-2/TRBV6-3|TRBJ2-7
CASSQRTSGRARVNYEQYF
TGTGCCAGCAGTCAACGCACTAGCGGGAGGGCCCGGGTGAATTACGAGCAGTACTTC
>NA|NA|TRBV30|TRBJ2-1
CAWATGVLYNEQFF
TGTGCCTGGGCCACCGGGGTACTTTACAATGAGCAGTTCTTC
>NA|NA|TRBV19|TRBJ2-3
CASSARRNLRTDTQYF
TGTGCCAGTAGTGCCCGGAGGAACCTTCGCACAGATACGCAGTATTTT
>NA|NA|TRBV6-5|TRBJ2-7
CASRRDSYEQYF
TGTGCCAGCAGGCGGGACAGCTACGAGCAGTACTTC
>NA|NA|TRBV19|TRBJ1-6
CASSKNNNSPLHF
TGTGCCAGTAGTAAGAACAATAATTCACCCCTCCACTTT
>NA|NA|TRBV3-1/TRBV3-2|TRBJ1-3
CASSQSWQVYSGNTIYF
TGTGCCAGCAGCCAATCCTGGCAGGTCTACTCTGGAAACACCATATATTTT
>NA|NA|TRBV27|TRBJ1-1
CASAVSLMNTEAFF
TGTGCCAGCGCTGTAAGCCTCATGAACACTGAAGCTTTCTTT
>NA|NA|TRBV30|TRBJ2-7
CAWSRGRGNEQYF
TGTGCCTGGAGTAGGGGCAGGGGCAACGAGCAGTACTTC
>NA|TRBD2|TRBV9|TRBJ2-3
CASSVAPGTSGTSTDTQYF
TGTGCCAGCAGCGTAGCCCCCGGGACTAGCGGGACTAGCACAGATACGCAGTATTTT
>NA|TRBD2|TRBV7-2|TRBJ2-1
CASSSRLAGGGTEQFF
TGTGCCAGCAGCTCCAGACTAGCGGGAGGAGGAACTGAGCAGTTCTTC
>NA|NA|TRBV5-1|TRBJ2-1
CASSLDTGDEQFF
TGCGCCAGCAGCCTAGATACGGGTGATGAGCAGTTCTTC
>NA|NA|TRBV11-3|TRBJ2-1
CASSPAGLNEQFF
TGTGCCAGCAGCCCGGCGGGGCTAAATGAGCAGTTCTTC
>NA|TRBD2|TRBV6-5|TRBJ2-5
CASTGLAGSQETQYF
TGTGCCAGCACGGGACTAGCGGGGTCCCAAGAGACCCAGTACTTC
>NA|NA|TRBV15|TRBJ1-5
CATSRDLWGGNQPQHF
TGTGCCACCAGCAGAGATCTCTGGGGGGGGAATCAGCCCCAGCATTTT
>NA|NA|TRBV27|TRBJ2-7
CASSFIGAYEQYF
TGTGCCAGCAGTTTCATCGGGGCCTACGAGCAGTACTTC
>NA|NA|TRBV10-3|TRBJ2-1
CAISERGGNNEQFF
TGTGCCATCAGTGAGCGAGGCGGGAACAATGAGCAGTTCTTC
>NA|TRBD2|TRBV9|TRBJ2-2
CASSVASGDGELFF
TGTGCCAGCAGCGTAGCTAGCGGGGACGGGGAGCTGTTTTTT
>NA|TRBD1|TRBV6-2/TRBV6-3|TRBJ1-1
CASSTGTGPLLAFF
TGTGCCAGCAGTACCGGGACAGGACCGCTTTTGGCTTTCTTT
>NA|TRBD2|TRBV15|TRBJ2-7
CATSKPRGGEPHEQYF
TGTGCCACCAGCAAACCCCGCGGGGGGGAACCCCACGAGCAGTACTTC
>NA|NA|TRBV6-1|TRBJ1-4
CASSASSVATNEKLFF
TGTGCCAGCAGTGCGTCTTCGGTGGCAACTAATGAAAAACTGTTTTTT
>NA|TRBD1|TRBV2|TRBJ1-5
CASWEQGARNNQPQHF
TGTGCCAGCTGGGAACAGGGGGCCAGGAACAATCAGCCCCAGCATTTT
>NA|NA|TRBV3-1/TRBV3-2|TRBJ1-4
CASSQLGQGEKLFF
TGTGCCAGCAGCCAATTGGGGCAAGGTGAAAAACTGTTTTTT
>NA|NA|TRBV6-2/TRBV6-3|TRBJ2-6
CASSYPRVLGANVLTF
TGTGCCAGCAGTTACCCGAGGGTTCTTGGGGCCAACGTCCTGACTTTC
>once|TRBD1|TRBV28|TRBJ1-1
CASGGQGSLGNTEAFF
TGTGCCAGCGGCGGACAGGGCTCATTAGGGAACACTGAAGCTTTCTTT
>few|NA|TRBV28|TRBJ1-5
CASRQFSNQPQHF
TGTGCCAGCAGACAGTTCAGCAATCAGCCCCAGCATTTT
>NA|NA|TRBV19|TRBJ1-5
CGSGGRGYSNQPQHF
TGTGGTAGCGGGGGCAGGGGATATAGCAATCAGCCCCAGCATTTT
>NA|NA|TRBV3-1/TRBV3-2|TRBJ1-5
CASSQDKRQGKPQHF
TGTGCCAGCAGCCAAGATAAGAGGCAGGGGAAGCCCCAGCATTTT
>NA|NA|TRBV9|TRBJ2-1
CASSVGLGGIEFF
TGTGCCAGCAGCGTTGGACTAGGGGGGATCGAGTTCTTC
>NA|NA|TRBV7-8|TRBJ1-5
CASSLDPRSPQHF
TGTGCCAGCAGCTTAGACCCCAGGTCGCCCCAGCATTTT
>NA|NA|TRBV5-1|TRBJ1-4
CASSLMMAATNEKLFF
TGCGCCAGCAGCTTGATGATGGCTGCAACTAATGAAAAACTGTTTTTT
>NA|NA|TRBV3-1/TRBV3-2|TRBJ2-5
CASSQDPGTQYF
TGTGCCAGCAGCCAAGATCCGGGAACCCAGTACTTC
>NA|NA|TRBV28|TRBJ1-5
CASTTGGMGNQPQHF
TGTGCCAGCACCACGGGGGGAATGGGCAATCAGCCCCAGCATTTT
>NA|NA|TRBV3-1/TRBV3-2|TRBJ1-1
CASSQGDIKTEAFF
TGTGCCAGCAGCCAAGGGGACATAAAAACTGAAGCTTTCTTT
>NA|NA|TRBV3-1/TRBV3-2|TRBJ1-1
CASSHPHIGAFF
TGTGCCAGCAGCCACCCACACATCGGGGCTTTCTTT
>NA|NA|TRBV6-2/TRBV6-3|TRBJ1-2
CASSYSRADYTF
TGTGCCAGCAGTTACTCCCGTGCGGACTACACCTTC
>NA|NA|TRBV30|TRBJ1-2
CAWSAPQRANYGYTF
TGTGCCTGGAGCGCCCCACAGAGAGCTAACTATGGCTACACCTTC
>NA|TRBD1|TRBV27|TRBJ2-5
CASTSQTGIGETQYF
TGTGCCAGCACTTCCCAGACAGGGATCGGCGAGACCCAGTACTTC
>NA|TRBD1|TRBV28|TRBJ1-5
CASSPGTGWQPQHF
TGTGCCAGCAGTCCAGGGACAGGGTGGCAGCCCCAGCATTTT
>NA|NA|TRBV28|TRBJ2-3
CASSPRGADTQYF
TGTGCCAGCAGCCCCCGCGGAGCCGATACGCAGTATTTT
>NA|NA|TRBV7-2|TRBJ2-3
CASSSRPDTQYF
TGTGCCAGCAGCTCTAGACCCGATACGCAGTATTTT
>NA|TRBD2|TRBV25-1|TRBJ2-7
CASSYSSGRGYEQYF
TGTGCCAGCAGTTACAGCAGCGGGAGAGGCTACGAGCAGTACTTC
>NA|NA|TRBV1|TRBJ1-5
CTSSQKGQGLNQPQHF
TGCACCAGCAGCCAAAAAGGACAGGGCCTTAATCAGCCCCAGCATTTT
>NA|NA|TRBV5-6|TRBJ2-5
CASSSAVGVTQYF
TGTGCCAGCAGCTCCGCGGTGGGTGTGACCCAGTACTTC
>once|NA|TRBV11-2|TRBJ2-7
CASSLGEYVEQYF
TGTGCCAGCAGCCTGGGAGAGTACGTAGAGCAGTACTTC
>once|TRBD2|TRBV5-1|TRBJ2-1
CASSLGAGGNNEQFF
TGCGCCAGCAGCTTGGGGGCGGGAGGGAACAATGAGCAGTTCTTC
>NA|NA|TRBV7-9|TRBJ2-2
CARDRGGATGELFF
TGTGCCCGCGATCGAGGAGGGGCAACCGGGGAGCTGTTTTTT
>NA|TRBD2|TRBV29-1|TRBJ2-1
CSVPSGLAGVEQFF
TGCAGCGTCCCCTCGGGGCTAGCGGGAGTTGAGCAGTTCTTC
>NA|NA|TRBV7-2|TRBJ2-7
CASSLARYEQYF
TGTGCCAGCAGCTTAGCTCGCTACGAGCAGTACTTC
>NA|NA|TRBV5-5|TRBJ1-1
CASSLYGTILNTEAFF
TGTGCCAGCAGCTTGTACGGAACTATACTGAACACTGAAGCTTTCTTT